One and the same sample provided the 6 T cell receptor beta chains below, sequenced in a study of blood T cell repertoires in COVID-19. Sequencing used immunoSEQ multiplex PCR; TCRdb keeps in-frame clones, though not all of them. The sample yields hundreds of thousands of clones, roughly nine tenths seen once. Sample: peripheral blood. These receptors all stem from a man aged 18 to 29 with active or convalescent COVID-19.

The chain combines TRBV11-3 with TRBJ2-2; 13 bases line up with TRBD2. V dropped 5 bases and J dropped 8; count of bases not matched to a gene: 5. The CDR3 spans 15 residues. Per germline, CDR1 SGHNT and CDR2 YENEEA. The CDR3 bases are TGTGCCAGCAGCCCAGGACTAGCGGGAGAAGGGGAGCTGTTTTTT. This codes for CASSPGLAGEGELFF.

This rearrangement joins TRBV28 to TRBJ1-4; TRBD1 agrees at 7 bases. Germline CDR1 and CDR2: MDHEN and SYDVKM. Trimming at V came to 6 bases and at J to 3 bases, leaving 4 bases not matched to a gene. This CDR3 contains 14 residues. The CDR3 loop reads CASRGQTANEKLFF. The CDR3 DNA follows: TGTGCCAGCAGGGGACAGACAGCTAATGAAAAACTGTTTTTT.

This clone was counted many times. This chain uses TRBV6-2 or TRBV6-3 with TRBJ1-2, with D possibly being TRBD1 (5 bases). CDR1 is MNHEY and CDR2 is SVGEGT in the germline V gene. V was shortened by 0 bases and J by 5 bases, with 7 bases between the two germline ends. The CDR3 has 13 residues. The CDR3 here is CASSYSTGYGYTF. The CDR3 DNA sequence: TGTGCCAGCAGTTACTCTACAGGTTATGGCTACACCTTC.

The chain links TRBV7-8 to TRBJ1-1; D remains unclear. The CDR3 has 16 residues. The V end was cut by 5 bases, the J end by 2 bases, with 18 bases between. Germline lookup yields CDR1 SGHVS and CDR2 FQNEAQ. Here the CDR3 DNA reads TGTGCCAGCAGCCCCACGTTAGGAGCCCGAAACACTGAAGCTTTCTTT. It specifies CASSPTLGARNTEAFF.

The chain couples TRBV18 to TRBJ2-1; 10 nucleotides line up with TRBD2. The V gene end was trimmed by 1 base and the J gene end by 6 bases; junction bases not matched to a gene: 6. CDR1 is KGHSH, CDR2 LQKENI, per germline. This CDR3 has 16 amino acids. CDR3: CASSPRSSGGANEQFF. CDR3 DNA sequence: TGTGCCAGCTCACCACGATCCAGCGGGGGGGCCAATGAGCAGTTCTTC.

The chain employs TRBV7-9 and TRBJ1-5, with D possibly matching TRBD1 (5 bases). This CDR3 comprises 15 residues. Trimming cost V 5 bases and J 0 bases, with 11 bases left between them. The germline gives CDR1 SEHNR, CDR2 FQNEAQ (reference sequence). CDR3 residues: CASSPGLYSNQPQHF. The CDR3, as DNA: TGTGCCAGCAGCCCAGGGCTCTATAGCAATCAGCCCCAGCATTTT.